The rows below give T cell receptor beta chains drawn from one sample of a study of cytomegalovirus exposure and HLA in healthy donors. Generated by immunoSEQ multiplex PCR, the TCRdb table keeps only in-frame clones and is missing some. The sample shows 60,000 to 85,000 clones, more than 60% of them seen only once. The material sequenced was PBMCs. Source of these receptors: a man aged 40-49 years in good health and CMV-seronegative. CDR3s include the opening cysteine and the closing phenylalanine or tryptophan.

v_call: TRBV28
j_call: TRBJ2-1
cdr3_length: 15
cdr3_aa: CASSARNSGRASQFF

v_call: TRBV5-1
j_call: TRBJ2-3
cdr3_length: 15
cdr3_aa: CASSQGQGWADTQYF

v_call: TRBV7-9
j_call: TRBJ2-3
cdr3_length: 15
cdr3_aa: CASSPDILSGDTQYF

v_call: TRBV19
j_call: TRBJ1-4
cdr3_length: 12
cdr3_aa: CASSGTNEKLFF

v_call: TRBV6-1
j_call: TRBJ2-7
cdr3_length: 15
cdr3_aa: CASSEDLAGPYEQYF

v_call: TRBV2
j_call: TRBJ1-4
cdr3_length: 14
cdr3_aa: CASRGDGSSEKLFF

v_call: TRBV4-1
j_call: TRBJ1-5
cdr3_length: 16
cdr3_aa: CASSPSDTASNQPQHF

v_call: TRBV9
j_call: TRBJ2-1
cdr3_length: 15
cdr3_aa: CASSVLGTRQQEQFF

v_call: TRBV15
j_call: TRBJ2-3
cdr3_length: 15
cdr3_aa: CATTVGQHFTDTQYF

v_call: TRBV5-1
j_call: TRBJ2-7
cdr3_length: 13
cdr3_aa: CASSGGTAYEQYF

v_call: TRBV28
j_call: TRBJ1-1
cdr3_length: 15
cdr3_aa: CASSFYGGRGTEAFF

v_call: TRBV25-1
j_call: TRBJ2-3
cdr3_length: 13
cdr3_aa: CASRDRFADTQYF

v_call: TRBV5-1
j_call: TRBJ2-6
cdr3_length: 16
cdr3_aa: CASSLTGYSGANVLTF